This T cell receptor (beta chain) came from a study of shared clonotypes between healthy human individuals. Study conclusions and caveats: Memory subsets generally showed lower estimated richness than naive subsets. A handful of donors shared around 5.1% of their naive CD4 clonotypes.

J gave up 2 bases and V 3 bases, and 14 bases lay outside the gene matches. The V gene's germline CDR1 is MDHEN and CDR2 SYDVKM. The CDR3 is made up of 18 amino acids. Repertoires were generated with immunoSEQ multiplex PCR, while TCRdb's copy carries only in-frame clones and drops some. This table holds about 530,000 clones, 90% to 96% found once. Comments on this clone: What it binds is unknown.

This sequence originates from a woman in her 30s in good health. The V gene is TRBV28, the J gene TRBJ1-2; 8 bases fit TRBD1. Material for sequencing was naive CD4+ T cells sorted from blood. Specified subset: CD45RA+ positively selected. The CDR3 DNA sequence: TGTGCCAGCAGTTTTGGCCTCAGGGGGCTTCCGGTAAACTATGGCTACACCTTC. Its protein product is CASSFGLRGLPVNYGYTF.